Reported below is one T cell receptor beta chain. Its antigen target is currently unknown. The input lacks base qualities; no much larger clone sits a single base away. TCR CDR3 regions were amplified from genomic DNA by multiplex PCR using the deep immunoSEQ assay. For each cell subset, the extracted genomic DNA was distributed evenly across all wells of several immunoSEQ 96-well plates, and each plate served as one replicate. Each replicate PCR for unsorted PBMC received approximately 0.3 ug genomic DNA, equal to about 30,000 T cell genomes. Ten immunoSEQ deep assay plates were used to sequence the unsorted PBMC genomic DNA. Purified libraries were measured with a Qubit 3.0 fluorometer, size-checked on a Bioanalyzer 2100, and measured again with the KAPA Library Quantification kit. Every immunoSEQ 96-well plate was sequenced on a dedicated single-read 150-cycle Illumina NextSeq 550 flow cell. The study's processing was this. The immunoSEQ output contained only junctional sequences without quality scores, so filtering could not match that applied to full-length reads. Sequences were annotated with PyIR, a Python wrapper for IgBLAST v1.9, and V/J genes and CDR3 were assigned using IMGT germline references. Any read was removed if the V/J assignment was weak (E-value above 1e-6), the CDR3 was missing, or the read contained stop codons, out-of-frame junctions, or ambiguous translated residues. V3J clonotypes were defined by identical inferred V gene, J gene, and CDR3 amino acid sequence. Percentage overlap between repertoires was calculated by dividing the number of shared unique clonotypes by the size of the smaller repertoire. Richness of each repertoire was evaluated using RTK rarefaction, the Chao1 estimator, and Recon v2.1 estimates of unobserved clonotypes. TCRdb limited this immuneACCESS table to in-frame rearrangements with V and J called. A share of clones is missing; checked studies link under half to unresolved V genes, and the rest is unexplained. The V and J calls and the clone size are those of that table, but D and trimming were determined from the DNA. Here the sample has hundreds of thousands of clones; 79% occur a single time. The ten largest clonotypes hold around 13% of the sample.

Healthy HIV-negative adults with no recently reported acute infections or vaccinations were included as donors. All donors were Caucasian adults living in Nashville, Tennessee, USA. In the unsorted samples, 87 million or so PBMCs were counted, and genomic DNA was extracted using the QIAamp DNA Blood Mini kit. Blood was collected by leukapheresis, and PBMCs were isolated by Ficoll-Histopaque density gradient centrifugation and then cryopreserved in liquid nitrogen vapor phase. The source of the sample is a study of shared clonotypes between healthy human individuals (dated by TCRdb to the early 2020s). Some background on the complete study: The cohort comprised two women and a few men aged 18 to 49 years. To estimate repertoire size and how much clonotypes are shared between individuals, the study performed deep sequencing of blood TCR repertoires from about five healthy adults. To increase sequencing depth and limit assay-specific biases, TCR repertoire library preparation and sequencing were carried out by different laboratories using diverse techniques. Each donor's leukapheresis produced roughly between about 0.85 and 10 billion PBMCs. The full study reports these points: Sampling was restricted to blood, and TCR repertoires in tissue are likely to differ from TCR repertoires in blood. The genetic and exposure-history diversity represented was limited by the small number of donors. Pairwise subsampling indicated that sequencing depth was expected to affect the degree of clonotype sharing among donors.

Here V drops 7 bases and J drops 6 bases, and the junction holds 15 bases not matched to any gene. The CDR3 runs 15 amino acids, cysteine and phenylalanine included. Kept here is only the CDR3 DNA, which spans 45 bases and is read in frame from base 1. The germline V gene sets CDR1 to SNHLY and CDR2 to FYNNEI. The sequence is built from TRBV2 and TRBJ2-7, and 7 junction bases match TRBD2. The clonotype was recovered from a woman aged 40 to 50 in good health. Some clones in this sample may be carry-over from other donors' samples. Material for sequencing was PBMCs. The DNA sequence follows: TGTGCCAGCAATCCGACTAGCCCTGGGGACGGCGAGCAGTACTTC. Translated, it gives CASNPTSPGDGEQYF.